This TCR beta chain was observed in a study of regulatory T cells in long-lasting Graves disease. Building of the TCR beta libraries involved iRepertoire HTBI primers and Arm-PCR of CDR3 regions. TCRdb itself ran the multiplex PCR reads through MiXCR, one entry per CDR3 protein. Here the sample spans about 450,000 distinct CDR3 sequences, 13% to 15% being singletons. Notes on the study in general: Persistent disease preferred TRBV28, TRBJ1-2 and TRBJ2-5.

CDR3 length equals 13 residues. Germline V gene lookup returns CDR1 SNHLY and CDR2 FYNNEI. V lost 7 bases and J lost 2, with 10 bases in between. This sample's time point: newly diagnosed GD, antithyroid drugs for less than 3 months. There was RNA extracted from PBMCs, and the TCR library was made from it. Collection of peripheral blood (approximately 9 milliliters) was done using EDTA tubes. This clonotype was counted ten times or more. As yet, its antigen is unknown. These data were also reused for a study on T cells in Graves' hyperthyroidism and ophthalmopathy.

Sequencing used peripheral blood mononuclear cells (PBMCs), obtained at new diagnosis, from a patient treated with antithyroid drugs. This clonotype was sampled from a woman aged 45 to 65 with Graves disease. V usage is TRBV2 and J usage is TRBJ2-3, with no clear D. CDR3 sequence: CASTNEHTDTQYF. CDR3 coding DNA: TGTGCCAGCACGAACGAACACACAGATACGCAGTATTTT.